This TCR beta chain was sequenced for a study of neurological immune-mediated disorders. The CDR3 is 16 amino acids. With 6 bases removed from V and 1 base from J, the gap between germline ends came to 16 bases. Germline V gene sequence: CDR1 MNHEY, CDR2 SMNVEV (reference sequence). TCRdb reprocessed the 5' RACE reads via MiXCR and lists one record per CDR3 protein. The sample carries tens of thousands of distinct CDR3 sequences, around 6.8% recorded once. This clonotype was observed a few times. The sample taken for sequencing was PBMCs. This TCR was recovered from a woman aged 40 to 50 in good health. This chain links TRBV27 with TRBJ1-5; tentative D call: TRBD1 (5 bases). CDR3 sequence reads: CASSPSGPASNQPQHF. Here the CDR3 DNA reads TGTGCCAGCAGCCCATCGGGGCCAGCGAGCAATCAGCCCCAGCATTTT.